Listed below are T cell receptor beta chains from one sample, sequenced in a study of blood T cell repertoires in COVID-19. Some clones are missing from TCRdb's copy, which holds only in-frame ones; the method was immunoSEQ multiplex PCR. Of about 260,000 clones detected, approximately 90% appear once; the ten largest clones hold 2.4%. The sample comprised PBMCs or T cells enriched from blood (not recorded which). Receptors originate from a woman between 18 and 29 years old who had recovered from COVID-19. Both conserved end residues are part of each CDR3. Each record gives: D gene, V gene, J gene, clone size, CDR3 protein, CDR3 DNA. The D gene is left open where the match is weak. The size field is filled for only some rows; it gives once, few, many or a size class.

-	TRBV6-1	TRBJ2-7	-	CASSERAGFPYEQYF	TGTGCCAGCAGTGAAAGGGCAGGGTTCCCCTACGAGCAGTACTTC
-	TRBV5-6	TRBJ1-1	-	CASSLLSLVRMDTEAFF	TGTGCCAGCAGCTTGTTGTCACTAGTCAGGATGGACACTGAAGCTTTCTTT
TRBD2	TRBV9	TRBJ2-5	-	CASSEGTSGVETQYF	TGTGCTAGCAGCGAGGGGACTAGCGGTGTAGAGACCCAGTACTTC
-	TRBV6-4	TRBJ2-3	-	CASGLTPGSTDTQYF	TGTGCCAGCGGCCTGACTCCCGGTAGCACAGATACGCAGTATTTT
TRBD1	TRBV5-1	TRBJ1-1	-	CASSKPGQGAIEAFF	TGCGCCAGCAGTAAACCGGGACAGGGGGCAATTGAAGCTTTCTTT
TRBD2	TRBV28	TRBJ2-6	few	CASSLSGDSGANVLTF	TGTGCCAGCAGTTTAAGCGGGGACTCTGGGGCCAACGTCCTGACTTTC
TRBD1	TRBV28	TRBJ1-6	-	CASRKQGNYNSPLHF	TGTGCCAGCAGAAAACAGGGGAACTATAATTCACCCCTCCACTTT
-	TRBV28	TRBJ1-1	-	CASIAGREAFF	TGTGCCAGCATCGCGGGCCGAGAAGCTTTCTTT
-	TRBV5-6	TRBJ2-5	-	CASSSGTQETQYF	TGTGCCAGCAGCTCTGGGACTCAAGAGACCCAGTACTTC
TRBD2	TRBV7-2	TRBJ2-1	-	CASSYSSGGVTNEQFF	TGTGCCAGCAGTTACTCTAGCGGGGGGGTAACAAATGAGCAGTTCTTC
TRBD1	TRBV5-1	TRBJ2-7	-	CASSSRGREQYF	TGCGCCAGCAGTTCCAGGGGGCGCGAGCAGTACTTC
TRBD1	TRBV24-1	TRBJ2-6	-	CATSEGGQGKAGANVLTF	TGTGCCACCAGTGAGGGCGGACAGGGGAAGGCTGGGGCCAACGTCCTGACTTTC
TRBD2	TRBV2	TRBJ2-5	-	CASSDERGGRETQYF	TGTGCCAGCAGTGATGAGCGGGGGGGCCGAGAGACCCAGTACTTC
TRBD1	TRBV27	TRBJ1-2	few	CASSLLTGNRGNYGYTF	TGTGCCAGCAGTTTATTGACCGGGAACAGGGGGAACTATGGCTACACCTTC
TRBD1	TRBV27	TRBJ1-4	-	CASSRGTGATNEKLFF	TGTGCCAGCAGCCGCGGGACAGGTGCAACTAATGAAAAACTGTTTTTT
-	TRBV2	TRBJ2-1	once	CASRSTGSSYNEQFF	TGTGCCAGCAGATCGACAGGTTCTTCCTACAATGAGCAGTTCTTC
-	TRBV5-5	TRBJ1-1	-	CASSLRATENTEAFF	TGTGCCAGCAGCTTGAGGGCGACAGAGAACACTGAAGCTTTCTTT
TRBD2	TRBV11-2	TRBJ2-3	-	CASSLSGGSTDTQYF	TGTGCCAGCAGCTTAAGCGGGGGAAGCACAGATACGCAGTATTTT
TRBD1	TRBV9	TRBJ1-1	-	CASSPWTGVSTEAFF	TGTGCCAGCAGCCCTTGGACAGGGGTTAGCACTGAAGCTTTCTTT
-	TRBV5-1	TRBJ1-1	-	CASSPSGGTHTEAFF	TGCGCCAGCAGCCCCTCGGGGGGGACGCACACTGAAGCTTTCTTT
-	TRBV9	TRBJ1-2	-	CASSVDGGGYGYTF	TGTGCCAGCAGCGTAGATGGGGGGGGCTATGGCTACACCTTC
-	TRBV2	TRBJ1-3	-	CASGGGPVNTIYF	TGTGCCAGCGGAGGAGGCCCGGTAAACACCATATATTTT
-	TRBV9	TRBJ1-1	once	CASSRLGTGGAEAFF	TGTGCCAGCAGCAGGCTCGGGACGGGGGGGGCTGAAGCTTTCTTT
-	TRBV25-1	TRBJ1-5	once	CASSGNRGNQPQHF	TGTGCCAGCAGTGGAAACAGGGGCAATCAGCCCCAGCATTTT
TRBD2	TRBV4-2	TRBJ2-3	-	CASSQEMLAGGSDTQYF	TGTGCCAGCAGCCAAGAGATGCTAGCGGGGGGATCAGATACGCAGTATTTT
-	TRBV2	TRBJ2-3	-	CASRGGGTDTQYF	TGTGCCAGCCGTGGAGGAGGCACAGATACGCAGTATTTT
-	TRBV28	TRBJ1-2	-	CASSSGAGDYGYTF	TGTGCCAGCAGTTCAGGGGCAGGGGACTATGGCTACACCTTC
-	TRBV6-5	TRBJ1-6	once	CASIDSGYNSPLHF	TGTGCCAGCATTGACTCCGGGTATAATTCACCCCTCCACTTT
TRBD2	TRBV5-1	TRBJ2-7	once	CASSLGLAGNYEQYF	TGCGCCAGCAGCTTGGGCCTAGCGGGGAACTACGAGCAGTACTTC
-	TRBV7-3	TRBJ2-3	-	CASSLPGAQGTDTQYF	TGTGCCAGCTCCCTACCAGGGGCACAGGGCACAGATACGCAGTATTTT
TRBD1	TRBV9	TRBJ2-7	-	CASSAGTAYEQYF	TGTGCCAGCAGCGCTGGGACAGCCTACGAGCAGTACTTC
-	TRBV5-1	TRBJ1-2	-	CASSSLGEGYGYTF	TGCGCCAGCAGCTCCCTCGGTGAGGGTTATGGCTACACCTTC
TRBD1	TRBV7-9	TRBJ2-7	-	CASRGQGSYEQYF	TGTGCCAGCAGGGGACAGGGGAGTTACGAGCAGTACTTC
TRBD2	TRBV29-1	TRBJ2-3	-	CSVIEASGGGLLSTDTQYF	TGCAGCGTTATCGAAGCTAGCGGGGGGGGGCTACTGAGCACAGATACGCAGTATTTT
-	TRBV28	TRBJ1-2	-	CASSTIGRGFGYTF	TGTGCCAGCAGTACGATTGGCCGGGGTTTCGGCTACACCTTC
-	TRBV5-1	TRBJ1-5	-	CASSGGQPNQPQHF	TGCGCCAGCAGCGGGGGACAACCGAATCAGCCCCAGCATTTT
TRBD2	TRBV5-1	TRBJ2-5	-	CASSPITTSGRETQYF	TGCGCCAGCAGCCCAATAACGACTAGCGGGCGGGAGACCCAGTACTTC
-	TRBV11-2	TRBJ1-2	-	CASSLALARGYTF	TGTGCCAGCAGCTTAGCCTTAGCCCGGGGCTACACCTTC
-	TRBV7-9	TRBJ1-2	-	CASTLPGQPPNYGYTF	TGTGCCAGCACCCTTCCAGGGCAGCCGCCTAACTATGGCTACACCTTC
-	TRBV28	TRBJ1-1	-	CASLGSLNTEAFF	TGTGCCAGCCTCGGTTCCCTAAACACTGAAGCTTTCTTT
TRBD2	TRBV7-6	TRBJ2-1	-	CASSFPPLAASYNEQFF	TGTGCCAGCAGTTTCCCACCTCTAGCGGCGTCCTACAATGAGCAGTTCTTC
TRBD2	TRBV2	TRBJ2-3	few	CASSSLGTSGGVSSTQYF	TGTGCCAGCAGTTCCCTAGGGACTAGCGGGGGGGTTTCGTCTACGCAGTATTTT
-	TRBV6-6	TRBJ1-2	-	CASSYKGEGYTF	TGTGCCAGCAGTTACAAGGGAGAGGGCTACACCTTC
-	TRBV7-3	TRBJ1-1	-	CASRQGGDTEAFF	TGTGCCAGCAGACAGGGTGGAGACACTGAAGCTTTCTTT
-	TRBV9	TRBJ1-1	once	CASSVGAAEAFF	TGTGCCAGCAGCGTGGGGGCAGCTGAAGCTTTCTTT
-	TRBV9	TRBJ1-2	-	CASSVGTTNYGYTF	TGTGCCAGCAGCGTCGGGACAACCAACTATGGCTACACCTTC
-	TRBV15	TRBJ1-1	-	CATSRVPGMNTEAFF	TGTGCCACCAGCAGAGTCCCGGGGATGAACACTGAAGCTTTCTTT
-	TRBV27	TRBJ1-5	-	CASSLGGLNQPQHF	TGTGCCAGCAGTTTAGGAGGCCTCAATCAGCCCCAGCATTTT
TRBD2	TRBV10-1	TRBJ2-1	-	CASSVIAGGEVQFF	TGCGCCAGCAGTGTGATCGCCGGGGGGGAGGTTCAGTTCTTC
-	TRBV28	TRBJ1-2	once	CASSPQTAAYGYTF	TGTGCCAGCTCCCCTCAGACAGCAGCCTATGGCTACACCTTC
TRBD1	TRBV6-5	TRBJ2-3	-	CASTGQGSLDTQYF	TGTGCCAGCACTGGACAGGGTTCTTTGGATACGCAGTATTTT
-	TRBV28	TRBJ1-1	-	CASVAGWQEAFF	TGTGCCAGCGTTGCAGGGTGGCAGGAAGCTTTCTTT
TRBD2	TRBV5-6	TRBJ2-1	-	CASSLVTSGVGNNFNEQFF	TGTGCCAGCAGCTTGGTAACTAGCGGGGTAGGAAACAACTTCAATGAGCAGTTCTTC
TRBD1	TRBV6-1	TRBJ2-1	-	CASSELTGQGPYNEQFF	TGTGCCAGCAGTGAACTGACCGGACAGGGCCCTTACAATGAGCAGTTCTTC
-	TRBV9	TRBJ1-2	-	CASSGAAGYTF	TGTGCCAGCAGCGGCGCTGCCGGCTACACCTTC
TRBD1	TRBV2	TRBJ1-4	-	CASRGQGGTNEKLFF	TGTGCCAGCAGGGGACAGGGGGGGACTAATGAAAAACTGTTTTTT
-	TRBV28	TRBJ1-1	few	CASSFWGRGPEAFF	TGTGCCAGCAGTTTTTGGGGGAGGGGCCCTGAAGCTTTCTTT